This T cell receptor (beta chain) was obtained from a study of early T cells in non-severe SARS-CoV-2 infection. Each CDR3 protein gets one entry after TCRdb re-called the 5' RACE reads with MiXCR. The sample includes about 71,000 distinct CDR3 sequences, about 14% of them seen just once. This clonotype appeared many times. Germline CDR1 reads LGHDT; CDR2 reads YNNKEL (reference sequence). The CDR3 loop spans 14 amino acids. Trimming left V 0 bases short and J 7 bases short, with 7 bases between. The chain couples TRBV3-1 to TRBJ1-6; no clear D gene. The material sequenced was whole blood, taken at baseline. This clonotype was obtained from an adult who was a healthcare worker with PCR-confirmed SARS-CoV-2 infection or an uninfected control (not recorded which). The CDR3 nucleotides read TGTGCCAGCAGCCAAGATGGCAGGAATTCACCCCTCCACTTT. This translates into CASSQDGRNSPLHF.